This is a list of T cell receptor beta chains from one sample in a study of blood T cell repertoires in COVID-19. This table comes from immunoSEQ multiplex PCR, and its TCRdb copy is limited to in-frame clones, with some not included. The table includes about 170,000 clones, roughly nine tenths detected once. The specimen was peripheral blood. Receptors were obtained from a woman aged 55-75 years with COVID-19, enrolled during active disease. CDR3s include the opening cysteine and the closing phenylalanine or tryptophan. The D gene is left open where the match is weak. Part of the rows lack a size; the others show once, few, many or a class for expanded clones.

D gene,clone size,J gene,V gene,CDR3 DNA,CDR3 protein
-,-,TRBJ1-1,TRBV2,TGTGCCAGCTATTCAGGGAACACTGAAGCTTTCTTT,CASYSGNTEAFF
TRBD2,-,TRBJ2-1,TRBV6-2/TRBV6-3,TGTGCCAGCAGTTACTCTCTAGCGGGAGGGGCGGGAGGTGAGCAGTTCTTC,CASSYSLAGGAGGEQFF
-,-,TRBJ1-3,TRBV19,TGTGCCAGTAGTACAGGGGACGCTGGAAACACCATATATTTT,CASSTGDAGNTIYF
TRBD1,-,TRBJ2-1,TRBV25-1,TGTGCCAGCAGTGAAGACAGGGTAGGGGCCAATGAGCAGTTCTTC,CASSEDRVGANEQFF
TRBD1,-,TRBJ2-2,TRBV2,TGTGCCAGCATCATAGGGGGCGCGGGGGAGCTGTTTTTT,CASIIGGAGELFF
-,-,TRBJ2-1,TRBV7-9,TGTGCCAGCAGCTTAGAAGGAGGACAGAATGAGCAGTTCTTC,CASSLEGGQNEQFF
-,few,TRBJ1-5,TRBV6-5,TGTGCCACCCAAGTAACGGGCCTAGGGGGTCAGCCCCAGCATTTT,CATQVTGLGGQPQHF
-,-,TRBJ2-3,TRBV3-1/TRBV3-2,TGTGCCAGCAGCCCCCGAGAAGGGACTAGCACAGATACGCAGTATTTT,CASSPREGTSTDTQYF
TRBD1,-,TRBJ1-2,TRBV5-1,TGCGCCAGCAGCCCGTACAGGGGGCTGAGCTATGGCTACACCTTC,CASSPYRGLSYGYTF
-,-,TRBJ1-6,TRBV7-2,TGTGCCAGCAGCTTATGGGGAGCAGTTTCACCCCTCCACTTT,CASSLWGAVSPLHF
-,-,TRBJ1-4,TRBV15,TGTGCCACCAGCAGAGATCAATCAACTAATGAAAAACTGTTTTTT,CATSRDQSTNEKLFF
-,-,TRBJ2-2,TRBV24-1,TGTGCCACCAGTGATTTGCGACGTGACACGAACACCGGGGAGCTGTTTTTT,CATSDLRRDTNTGELFF
TRBD2,-,TRBJ2-7,TRBV7-2,TGTGCCAGCAGCCCGCGGGGGGCCTCCTACGAGCAGTACTTC,CASSPRGASYEQYF
TRBD2,-,TRBJ2-2,TRBV9,TGTGCCAGCAGCGTTAGGGGTGGAATAGCGGGACCGAACACCGGGGAGCTGTTTTTT,CASSVRGGIAGPNTGELFF
-,few,TRBJ1-6,TRBV7-8,TGTGCCAGCAGCCAAGTAGGGGCTCGGAATAATTCACCCCTCCACTTT,CASSQVGARNNSPLHF
TRBD1,-,TRBJ2-7,TRBV30,TGTGCCTGGCGGGACAGGGCCTACGAGCAGTACTTC,CAWRDRAYEQYF
-,few,TRBJ2-5,TRBV11-2,TGTGCCAGCAGCTCCCCCGGGACTGGGCAAGAGACCCAGTACTTC,CASSSPGTGQETQYF
-,-,TRBJ1-1,TRBV5-6,TGTGCCAGCAGCTTCGGGGGATACACTGAAGCTTTCTTT,CASSFGGYTEAFF
TRBD1,-,TRBJ1-2,TRBV5-1,TGCGCCAGCAGCGGTTTATGGACAGGGGAAATCTATGGCTACACCTTC,CASSGLWTGEIYGYTF
TRBD1,-,TRBJ1-2,TRBV13,TGTGCCAGCAGCTTACTGACAGGGAACTATGGCTACACCTTC,CASSLLTGNYGYTF
-,-,TRBJ1-2,TRBV20-1,TGCAGTGCTAGTAGAGGGTCTCTCACTAACTATGGCTACACCTTC,CSASRGSLTNYGYTF
TRBD1,once,TRBJ2-1,TRBV28,TGTGCCAGCAGTTCAGGACAAACAGGGGGCAATGAGCAGTTCTTC,CASSSGQTGGNEQFF
-,-,TRBJ1-1,TRBV5-1,TGCGCCAGCAGCTTGGGCAGGGAAGCTTTCTTT,CASSLGREAFF
-,-,TRBJ2-3,TRBV5-4,TGTGCCAGCAGCTTGGGCGGTAGCACAGATACGCAGTATTTT,CASSLGGSTDTQYF
TRBD2,-,TRBJ2-7,TRBV9,TGTGCCAGCACCCAAAGTGGGAGGGCCTCCGACGAGCAGTACTTC,CASTQSGRASDEQYF
TRBD1,-,TRBJ2-7,TRBV19,TGTGCCAGCCGAAGGACAGGGGGGGACGAGCAGTACTTC,CASRRTGGDEQYF
-,once,TRBJ1-1,TRBV19,TGTGCCAGTAGTCCCCCGGGGGGAACTGAAGCTTTCTTT,CASSPPGGTEAFF
-,-,TRBJ1-2,TRBV24-1,TGTGCCACCAGTGGTAATGAGGGCAGGGGCCATGGCTACACCTTC,CATSGNEGRGHGYTF
-,-,TRBJ1-4,TRBV28,TGTGCCAGCAGCCCCGCTTCGGGTAGGAAACTGTTTTTT,CASSPASGRKLFF
-,-,TRBJ1-1,TRBV12-3/TRBV12-4,TGTGCCAGCAGTTTTAGCATGAACACTGAAGCTTTCTTT,CASSFSMNTEAFF
TRBD2,-,TRBJ2-5,TRBV14,TGTGCCAGCAGTGCCCTAGCGGGATTTCAAGAGACCCAGTACTTC,CASSALAGFQETQYF
-,-,TRBJ1-5,TRBV2,TGTGCCAGCAGTGTTTCCGGGAATCAGCCCCAGCATTTT,CASSVSGNQPQHF
TRBD1,-,TRBJ1-2,TRBV5-1,TGCGCCAGCAGTTTCGAGGGGGCGGATGGCTACACCTTC,CASSFEGADGYTF
TRBD1,-,TRBJ2-3,TRBV27,TGTGCCAGCAGTTTATTGGGGACAGGCACGGATACGCAGTATTTT,CASSLLGTGTDTQYF
-,-,TRBJ2-7,TRBV3-1/TRBV3-2,TGTGCCAGCAGCCGTCTTCCGGGACACCTTAGCTCCTACGAGCAGTACTTC,CASSRLPGHLSSYEQYF
TRBD2,-,TRBJ2-1,TRBV7-3,TGTGCCAGCAGCTTAGGGACTAGCGGGCCCATCAATGAGCAGTTCTTC,CASSLGTSGPINEQFF
TRBD1,-,TRBJ1-2,TRBV19,TGTGCCAGTATTAACTACCGGGACAGCGCTAACTATGGCTACACCTTC,CASINYRDSANYGYTF
-,-,TRBJ1-5,TRBV5-1,TGCGCCAGCAGCTTGGGGGGGCCCAATCAGCCCCAGCATTTT,CASSLGGPNQPQHF
TRBD1,-,TRBJ1-4,TRBV28,TGTGCCAGCAGTTTATACGGGACAGCTAATGAAAAACTGTTTTTT,CASSLYGTANEKLFF
-,-,TRBJ1-5,TRBV24-1,TGTGCCACCAGACCGGTGGTCCGCAATCAGCCCCAGCATTTT,CATRPVVRNQPQHF
-,-,TRBJ2-7,TRBV10-3,TGTGCCATCCGCCCGGTGGGGGGTCCCTACGAGCAGTACTTC,CAIRPVGGPYEQYF